Detailed here is one TCR beta chain. This sample is part of a study of human CD8 memory T cell subsets. UMI-labeled 5' RACE generated the TCR beta libraries. TCRdb reprocessed the 5' RACE reads and reports one entry per CDR3 protein, with no DNA. The sample shows about 11,000 distinct CDR3 sequences, and about 14% sits with its ten largest clones. Germline loops: CDR1 MNHNY, CDR2 SVGAGI (reference sequence). The length of the CDR3 is 15 residues. This TCR came from a human donor in good health. The sample was CD8+ T cells from PBMCs. The gene calls are TRBV6-6 and TRBJ1-3; the TCRdb D gene call, TRBD1, has no DNA to confirm it. The CDR3 sequence is CASSYSGGSGNTIYF.